The present entry profiles one T cell receptor beta chain with its context. The CDR3 length is 13 residues. Germline V lookup: CDR1 MNHEY, CDR2 SMNVEV (reference sequence). Between the trimmed V and J ends, which lost 5 bases and 0 bases, there was a span of 8 bases. Some clones are missing from TCRdb's copy, which holds only in-frame ones; the method was immunoSEQ multiplex PCR. This table has about 400,000 clones, approximately 95% appearing once. These data come from a study of shared T cell receptors in the human thymus. The sequence came from a human donor. This chain links TRBV27 with TRBJ2-7; D is possibly TRBD2 (6 bases). Sequenced input: thymocytes. This CDR3 is CASSMTSSYEQYF. The CDR3 DNA reads as TGTGCCAGCAGTATGACTAGCTCCTACGAGCAGTACTTC.